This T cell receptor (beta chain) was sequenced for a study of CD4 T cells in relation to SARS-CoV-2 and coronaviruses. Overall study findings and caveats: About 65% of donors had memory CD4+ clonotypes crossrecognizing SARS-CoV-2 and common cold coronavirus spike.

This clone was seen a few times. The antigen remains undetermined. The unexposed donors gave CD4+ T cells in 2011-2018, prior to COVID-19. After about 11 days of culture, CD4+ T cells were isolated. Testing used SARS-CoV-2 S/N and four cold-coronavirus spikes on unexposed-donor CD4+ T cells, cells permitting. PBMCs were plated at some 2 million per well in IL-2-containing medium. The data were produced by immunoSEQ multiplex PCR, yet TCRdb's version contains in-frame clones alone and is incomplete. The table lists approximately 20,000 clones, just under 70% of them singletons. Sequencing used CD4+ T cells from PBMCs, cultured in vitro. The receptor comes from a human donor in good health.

The CDR3: CASSYGQGSTDTQYF. CDR3 nucleotides: TGTGCCAGCAGCTACGGACAGGGTAGCACAGATACGCAGTATTTT. The rearrangement links TRBV5-4 to TRBJ2-3; 8 bases are a match to TRBD1. This CDR3 has 15 residues. Germline V gene sequence: CDR1 SGHNT, CDR2 YYREEE (reference sequence). Trimming removed 3 bases from V and 0 bases from J; junction bases left unmatched: 3.